Detailed here is one T cell receptor beta chain. Its antigen is as yet unknown. The entry originates in a study of T cells in Graves' hyperthyroidism and ophthalmopathy. The V and J ends lost 7 bases and 9 bases respectively, with 10 bases between them. CDR3 size: 11 residues. From germline, CDR1 is MNHNS and CDR2 SASEGT. Stability of Graves' hyperthyroidism was defined as absent ophthalmopathy progression within 18 months. Participants, patients aged 18 to 65, had newly diagnosed hyperthyroidism with a duration under 2 months. From RNA transcripts, TCR beta CDR3 regions were amplified. HTBI primers drove first-round RT-PCR of the TCR CDR3. TCRdb re-called the multiplex PCR reads with MiXCR, one entry per CDR3 protein. The sample contains around 440,000 distinct CDR3 sequences, less than 20% of which appear only once. Points from the study as a whole: The model identified upcoming ophthalmopathy a median around 7.1 months ahead of onset.

The rearrangement uses TRBV6-1 and TRBJ2-1; no reliable D call. This TCR was recovered from a woman younger than 30 with Graves' hyperthyroidism. The sequenced material came from blood. The CDR3 sequence: CASTLSGEQFF. CDR3 sequence (DNA): TGTGCCAGCACCCTCTCGGGTGAGCAGTTCTTC.